What follows describes a single T cell receptor beta chain. This clone was seen a handful of times. The specificity of this receptor is unknown. Base qualities are missing; no much larger clone stands one base away. This specimen's treatment or condition label, interpreted: 15 to 20 received Ad26.COV2.S at low or high dose, single or two shots; about 5 received placebo; per-sample allocation not given. Repertoires of vaccine and placebo recipients were sequenced from samples taken on day 63 after the first injection. Between 29 July and 7 August 2020, Cohort 1b enrolled 25 adults aged 18-55 years at one site in Boston, USA. Ad26.COV2.S was a replication-incompetent adenovirus type 26 vector expressing a prefusion-stabilized SARS-CoV-2 spike protein from the original Wuhan strain. The immunoSEQ Assay was used to sequence TCRbeta CDR3 regions. After extraction, genomic DNA underwent amplification by bias-controlled multiplex PCR, followed by high-throughput sequencing. In the authors' own workflow: To quantify the absolute abundance of every unique TCRbeta CDR3 region, sequences were collapsed and filtered. T cell fraction was estimated by normalizing TCRbeta template counts to usable DNA, which was measured by amplifying reference genes present in all nucleated cells. Repertoire TCRs were annotated as SARS-CoV-2-specific by exact matching of V gene, CDR3 amino acid sequence and J gene to a known reactive TCR set. The reference SARS-CoV-2 TCR set was obtained from MIRA and was filtered for enrichment in COVID-19-positive ImmuneCODE repertoires, whereby public or cross-reactive TCRs were removed. Using the MIRA antigens, annotated TCRs were further analysed by specific ORF or by position within an ORF. Depth was the summed frequency of annotated unique rearrangements, while breadth was defined as annotated unique rearrangements over total unique productive rearrangements. Two-sided Wilcoxon rank-sum tests were used to compare TCR breadth between groups. TCRdb stores this immuneACCESS table with in-frame sequences only. Part of the clones is absent; in the studies checked, under half of the shortfall reflects unresolved V genes, and no reason is known for the rest. V and J calls and clone size are those listed in that table; D and trimming were worked out from the DNA. The table for this sample lists about 350,000 clones; 85% of them were counted only once. The ten largest clonotypes hold about 3.3% of the sample.

The data derive from a study of Ad26.COV2.S vaccination and SARS-CoV-2 variants (dated by TCRdb to about 2021). Regarding the research as a whole: Vaccine-arm donors were drawn from COV1001, a multicentre, randomized, double-blind, placebo-controlled phase I-IIa trial of Ad26.COV2.S in healthy adults. Dosing of Ad26.COV2.S was intramuscular, at either 5x10^10 or 1x10^11 viral particles, delivered as one shot or as two shots spaced 56 days apart. Sequencing of the TCRbeta repertoire served to evaluate the specificity and breadth of SARS-CoV-2-reactive T cell receptors following Ad26.COV2.S vaccination. The TCR-sequenced set comprised approximately 32 samples: approximately 20 Ad26.COV2.S vaccine recipients, 5 placebo recipients and 8 SARS-CoV-2 convalescent individuals. Participants in the trial were split at random into five groups of five each, receiving low-dose or high-dose Ad26.COV2.S once or twice, or else placebo on both occasions. Blinding of investigators to trial group allocation was maintained during experiments and outcome assessment.

Broader findings and caveats from the paper: Vaccine and placebo recipients had comparable non-spike TCR breadth, which fits with the vaccine containing only spike. Compared with placebo recipients, Ad26.COV2.S recipients showed higher spike-specific TCR breadth (P = 0.0014). The study was not powered for comparison of responses between vaccine doses or regimens. The authors noted that the TCR breadth and depth analyses may have underestimated total T cell responses. After vaccination, spike-specific CD8+ and CD4+ T cell responses were reported to show substantial breadth.

The specimen was peripheral blood, collected in a trial of Ad26.COV2.S vaccine versus placebo. This sequence originates from a person aged 18 to 59 who received the Ad26.COV2.S COVID-19 vaccine or a placebo.

The DNA sequence follows: TGTGCCAGCTCTCCTGGACAGGGGGGAGTCAATGAGCAGTTCTTC. Its protein reads: CASSPGQGGVNEQFF. The rearrangement joined TRBV18 to TRBJ2-1; the junction holds 10 bases that match TRBD1. CDR1 KGHSH and CDR2 LQKENI are derived from the germline V gene. V ends up 6 bases short and J 6 bases short, with an unmatched junction base count of 8. The CDR3, cysteine through phenylalanine, is 15 amino acids long. Only the CDR3 part of the read is kept: 45 bases, read in frame from the first base.